Sequencing of this T cell receptor beta chain was carried out in a study of shared clonotypes between healthy human individuals. Study as a whole: The study enrolled a couple of women and a few men aged 18 to 49.

On this clone itself: Its antigen is not known.

V lost 1 base, J lost 8 bases, and 17 bases lay in between. This CDR3 has 14 amino acids. From germline, CDR1 is GTSNPN and CDR2 SVGIG (reference sequence). The naive CD8 subset, CD45RO-negative cells positively selected for CCR7, excluded terminally differentiated effector memory CD45RA+ cells. The study, taken as a whole, reports: Rarefaction exposed incomplete sorted-subset sequencing despite large depth. Clonotypes that were shared across a handful of donors made up around 5% of naive CD4 clonotypes. Across subsets, estimated richness was generally greater for naive than for memory populations.

Only in-frame clones appear in the TCRdb table, and some are missing; sequencing was by immunoSEQ multiplex PCR. Here the sample spans hundreds of thousands of clones, 95% to 98% being singletons. This receptor was taken from a man aged 30-40 years in good health. V gene TRBV30 combines with J gene TRBJ1-1; D is undetermined. Sequencing was performed on naive CD8+ T cells sorted from blood. The CDR3 region is CAWSARNKLREAFF. Here the CDR3 DNA reads TGTGCCTGGAGTGCCCGGAATAAACTGAGAGAAGCTTTCTTT.